This TCR beta chain was obtained from a study of T cells in Graves' hyperthyroidism and ophthalmopathy. V was cut by 5 bases and J by 5 bases, with 19 bases left in between. CDR1 is MDHEN and CDR2 is SYDVKM in the germline V gene. The CDR3 totals 16 residues. From RNA transcripts, TCR beta CDR3 regions were amplified. Using the HTBI primer set, a first-round RT-PCR was run on the TCR CDR3. One entry per CDR3 protein results from TCRdb running MiXCR on the multiplex PCR reads. The sample consists of hundreds of thousands of distinct CDR3 sequences, 13% to 15% of them appearing once. In regard to this clonotype: Its antigen remains unknown.

Study-wide points: Ophthalmopathy, which appeared later, was predicted by the model a median about 6 months before onset. Blood also showed most of the thyroid clonotypes that were expanded above 0.001.

Uncontrolled infection, other autoimmune disease, pregnancy or lactation barred patients from enrollment. PBMCs were derived from roughly 10 ml fresh peripheral blood. The receptor was isolated from a woman in her thirties or forties with Graves' hyperthyroidism. The chain uses TRBV28 and TRBJ2-1; maybe TRBD1 (6 bases). The sequencing input was blood. The CDR3 region is CASSTSSGTSNNEQFF. For the CDR3, the DNA is TGTGCCAGCAGTACATCCTCCGGGACATCTAACAATGAGCAGTTCTTC.